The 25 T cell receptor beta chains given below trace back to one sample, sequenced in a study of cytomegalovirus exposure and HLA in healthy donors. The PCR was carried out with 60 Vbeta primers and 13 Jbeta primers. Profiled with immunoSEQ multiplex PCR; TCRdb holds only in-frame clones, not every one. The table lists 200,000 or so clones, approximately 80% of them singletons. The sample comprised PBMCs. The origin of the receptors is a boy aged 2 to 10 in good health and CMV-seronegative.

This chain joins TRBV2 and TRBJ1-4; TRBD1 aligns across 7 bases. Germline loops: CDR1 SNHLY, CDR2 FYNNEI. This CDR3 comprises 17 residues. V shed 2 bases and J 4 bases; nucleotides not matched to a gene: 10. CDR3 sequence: CASSEPRGRVINEKLFF. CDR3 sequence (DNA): TGTGCCAGCAGTGAACCGAGGGGGCGGGTTATTAATGAAAAACTGTTTTTT.

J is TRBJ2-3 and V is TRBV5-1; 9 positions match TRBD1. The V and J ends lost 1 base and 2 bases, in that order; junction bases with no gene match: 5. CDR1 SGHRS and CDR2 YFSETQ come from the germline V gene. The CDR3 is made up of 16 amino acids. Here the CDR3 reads CASSLRGQGPTDTQYF. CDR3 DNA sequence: TGCGCCAGCAGCTTGAGGGGACAGGGACCCACAGATACGCAGTATTTT.

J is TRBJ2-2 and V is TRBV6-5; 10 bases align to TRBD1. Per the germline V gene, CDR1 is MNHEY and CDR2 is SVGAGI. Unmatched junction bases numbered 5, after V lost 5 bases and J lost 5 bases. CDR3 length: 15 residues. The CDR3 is CASSKTGGWTGELFF. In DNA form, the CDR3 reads TGTGCCAGCAGTAAGACAGGGGGCTGGACCGGGGAGCTGTTTTTT.

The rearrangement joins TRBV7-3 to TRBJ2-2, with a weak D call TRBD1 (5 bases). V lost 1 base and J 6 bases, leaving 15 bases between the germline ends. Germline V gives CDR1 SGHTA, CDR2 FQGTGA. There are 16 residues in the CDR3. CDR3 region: CASSLSPQGVAGELFF. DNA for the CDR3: TGTGCCAGCAGCTTAAGTCCCCAGGGCGTGGCCGGGGAGCTGTTTTTT.

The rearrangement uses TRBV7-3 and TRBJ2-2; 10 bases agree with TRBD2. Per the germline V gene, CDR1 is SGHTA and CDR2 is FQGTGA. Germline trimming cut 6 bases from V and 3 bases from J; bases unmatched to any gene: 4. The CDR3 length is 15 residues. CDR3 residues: CASRIAGGDTGELFF. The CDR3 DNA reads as TGTGCCAGCAGGATAGCGGGGGGCGACACCGGGGAGCTGTTTTTT.

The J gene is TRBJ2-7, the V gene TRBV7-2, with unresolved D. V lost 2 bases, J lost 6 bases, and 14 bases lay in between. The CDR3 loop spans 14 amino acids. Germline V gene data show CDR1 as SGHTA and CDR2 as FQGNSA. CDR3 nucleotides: TGTGCCAGCAGCTTACGATTCGTGTTCGGCGAGCAGTACTTC. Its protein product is CASSLRFVFGEQYF.

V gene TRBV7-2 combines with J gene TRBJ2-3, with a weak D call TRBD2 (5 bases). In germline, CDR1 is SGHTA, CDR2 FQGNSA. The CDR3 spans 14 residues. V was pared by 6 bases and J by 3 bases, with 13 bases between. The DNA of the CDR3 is TGTGCCAGCAGTTCCGGGATAAAGACAGATACGCAGTATTTT. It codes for CASSSGIKTDTQYF.

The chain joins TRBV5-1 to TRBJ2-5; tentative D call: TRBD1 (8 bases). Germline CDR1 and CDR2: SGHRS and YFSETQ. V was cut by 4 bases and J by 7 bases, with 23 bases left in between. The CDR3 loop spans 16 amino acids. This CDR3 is CASSQGAGAPRRTQYF. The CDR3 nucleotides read TGCGCCAGCAGCCAGGGGGCGGGGGCCCCGAGGAGGACCCAGTACTTC.

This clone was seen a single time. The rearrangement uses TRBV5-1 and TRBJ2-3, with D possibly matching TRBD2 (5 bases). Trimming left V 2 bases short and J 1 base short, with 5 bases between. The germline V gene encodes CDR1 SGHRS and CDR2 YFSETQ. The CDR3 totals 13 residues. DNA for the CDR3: TGCGCCAGCAGCTTCGGGGGCACAGATACGCAGTATTTT. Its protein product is CASSFGGTDTQYF.

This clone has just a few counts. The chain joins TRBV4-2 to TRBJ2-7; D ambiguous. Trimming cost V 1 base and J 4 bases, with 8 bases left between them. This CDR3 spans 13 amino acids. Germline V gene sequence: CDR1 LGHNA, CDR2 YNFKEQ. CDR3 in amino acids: CASSQGQLYEQYF. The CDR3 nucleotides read TGTGCCAGCAGCCAAGGCCAGTTATACGAGCAGTACTTC.

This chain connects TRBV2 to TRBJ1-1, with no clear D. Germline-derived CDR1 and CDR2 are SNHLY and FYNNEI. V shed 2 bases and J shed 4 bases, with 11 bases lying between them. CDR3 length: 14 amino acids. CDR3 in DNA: TGTGCCAGCAGTGAAAGAGGGTCGGGCACTGAAGCTTTCTTT. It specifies CASSERGSGTEAFF.

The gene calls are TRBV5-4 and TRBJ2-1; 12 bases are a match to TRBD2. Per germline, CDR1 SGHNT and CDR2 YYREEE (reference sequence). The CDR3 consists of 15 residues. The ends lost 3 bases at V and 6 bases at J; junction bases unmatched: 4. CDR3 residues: CASSYGTSGFNEQFF. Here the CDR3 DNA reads TGTGCCAGCAGCTACGGGACTAGCGGGTTCAATGAGCAGTTCTTC.

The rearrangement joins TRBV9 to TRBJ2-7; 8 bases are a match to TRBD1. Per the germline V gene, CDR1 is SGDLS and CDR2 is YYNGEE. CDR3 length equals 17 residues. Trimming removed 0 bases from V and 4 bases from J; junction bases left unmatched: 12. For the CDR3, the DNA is TGTGCCAGCAGCGTAGAAGACCCGGACAGGGAACGTTACGAGCAGTACTTC. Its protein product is CASSVEDPDRERYEQYF.

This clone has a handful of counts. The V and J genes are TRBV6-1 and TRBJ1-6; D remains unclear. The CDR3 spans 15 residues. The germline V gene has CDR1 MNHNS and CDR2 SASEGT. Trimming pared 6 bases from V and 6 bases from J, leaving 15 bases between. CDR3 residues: CASRPEAFVNSPLHF. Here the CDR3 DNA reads TGTGCCAGCAGGCCGGAGGCATTCGTTAATTCACCCCTCCACTTT.

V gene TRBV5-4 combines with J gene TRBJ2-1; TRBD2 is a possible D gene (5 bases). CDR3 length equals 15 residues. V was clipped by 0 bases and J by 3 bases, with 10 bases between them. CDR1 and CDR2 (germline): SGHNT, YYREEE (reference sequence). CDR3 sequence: CASSLALANYNEQFF. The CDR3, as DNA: TGTGCCAGCAGCTTGGCCCTAGCTAACTACAATGAGCAGTTCTTC.

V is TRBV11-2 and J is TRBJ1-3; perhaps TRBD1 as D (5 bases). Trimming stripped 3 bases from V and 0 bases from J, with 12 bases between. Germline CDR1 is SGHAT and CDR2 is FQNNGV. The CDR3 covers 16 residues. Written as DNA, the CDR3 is TGTGCCAGCAGCTTTCCGGGGGTGCCCTCTGGAAACACCATATATTTT. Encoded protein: CASSFPGVPSGNTIYF. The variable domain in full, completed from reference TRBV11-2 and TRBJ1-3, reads EAGVAQSPRYKIIEKRQSVAFWCNPISGHATLYWYQQILGQGPKLLIQFQNNGVVDDSQLPKDRFSAERLKGVDSTLKIQPAKLEDSAVYLCASSFPGVPSGNTIYFGEGSWLTVV.

The CDR3 DNA follows: TGTGCCAGCAGCCTCCCCTCTAGCGGGGGCCTTTGGGAGCAAGAGACCCAGTACTTC. Translation gives CASSLPSSGGLWEQETQYF. The chain links TRBV7-9 to TRBJ2-5; 10 bases are shared with TRBD2. This CDR3 region has 19 residues. Germline trimming cut 5 bases from V and 2 bases from J; bases unmatched to any gene: 17. Germline CDR1 SEHNR, CDR2 FQNEAQ (reference sequence).

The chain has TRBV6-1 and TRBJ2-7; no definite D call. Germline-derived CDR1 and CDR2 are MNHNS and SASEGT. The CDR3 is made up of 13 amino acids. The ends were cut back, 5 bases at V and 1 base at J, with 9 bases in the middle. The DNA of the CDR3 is TGTGCCAGCAGTAGACCGGGTTCCTACGAGCAGTACTTC. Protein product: CASSRPGSYEQYF.

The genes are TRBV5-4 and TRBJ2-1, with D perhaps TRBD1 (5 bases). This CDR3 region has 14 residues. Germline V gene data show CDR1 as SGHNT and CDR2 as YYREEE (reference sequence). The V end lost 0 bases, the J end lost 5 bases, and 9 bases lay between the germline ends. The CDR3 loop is CASSLVAGNNEQFF. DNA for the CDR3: TGTGCCAGCAGCTTGGTGGCAGGGAACAATGAGCAGTTCTTC.

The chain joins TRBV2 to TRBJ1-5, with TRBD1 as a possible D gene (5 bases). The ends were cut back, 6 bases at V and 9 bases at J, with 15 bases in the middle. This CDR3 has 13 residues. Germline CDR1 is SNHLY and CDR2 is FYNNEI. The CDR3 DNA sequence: TGTGCCAGCAGCCGGGACGGGGGATCGCCCCAGCATTTT. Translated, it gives CASSRDGGSPQHF.

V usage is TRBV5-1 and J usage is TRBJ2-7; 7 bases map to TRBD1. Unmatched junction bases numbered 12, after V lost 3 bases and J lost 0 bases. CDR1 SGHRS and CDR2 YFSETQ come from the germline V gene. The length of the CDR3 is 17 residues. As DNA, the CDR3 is TGCGCCAGCAGCTCGTATTACAGGGGACCCAGCTCCTACGAGCAGTACTTC. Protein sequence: CASSSYYRGPSSYEQYF. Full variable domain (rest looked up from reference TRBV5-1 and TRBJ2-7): KAGVTQTPRYLIKTRGQQVTLSCSPISGHRSVSWYQQTPGQGLQFLFEYFSETQRNKGNFPGRFSGRQFSNSRSEMNVSTLELGDSALYLCASSSYYRGPSSYEQYFGPGTRLTVT.

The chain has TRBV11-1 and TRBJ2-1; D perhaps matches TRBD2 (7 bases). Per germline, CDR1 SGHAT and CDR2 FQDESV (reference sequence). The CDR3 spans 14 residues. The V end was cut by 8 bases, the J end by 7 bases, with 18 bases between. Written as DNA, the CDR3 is TGTGCCAGCCACCAAGGGGGGGCCTCTAATGAGCAGTTCTTC. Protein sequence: CASHQGGASNEQFF.

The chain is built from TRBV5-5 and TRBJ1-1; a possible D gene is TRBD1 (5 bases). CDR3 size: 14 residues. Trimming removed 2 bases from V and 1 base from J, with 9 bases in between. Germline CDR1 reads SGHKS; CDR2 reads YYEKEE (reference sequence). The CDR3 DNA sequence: TGTGCCAGCAGCTTAAGGGGAGGGAACACTGAAGCTTTCTTT. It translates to CASSLRGGNTEAFF.

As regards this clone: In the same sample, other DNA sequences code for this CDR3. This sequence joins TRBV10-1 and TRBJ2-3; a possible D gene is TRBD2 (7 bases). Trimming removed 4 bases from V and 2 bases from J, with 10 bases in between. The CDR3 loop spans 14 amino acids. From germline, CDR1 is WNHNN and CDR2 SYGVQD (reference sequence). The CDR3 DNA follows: TGCGCCAGCAGTGGGGGGGGGCACACAGATACGCAGTATTTT. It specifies CASSGGGHTDTQYF.

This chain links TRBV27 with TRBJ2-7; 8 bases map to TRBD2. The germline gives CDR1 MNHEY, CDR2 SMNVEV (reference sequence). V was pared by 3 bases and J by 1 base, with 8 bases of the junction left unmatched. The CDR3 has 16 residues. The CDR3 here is CASSLSSGGLSYEQYF. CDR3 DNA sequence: TGTGCCAGCAGTTTGTCCAGCGGGGGCCTATCCTACGAGCAGTACTTC.